The T cell receptor (beta chain) described here comes from a study of shared clonotypes between healthy human individuals. At a deep level, the assay was run. TCRdb keeps only in-frame clones here, not all; method: immunoSEQ multiplex PCR. Counted here are roughly 2.5 million clones, approximately 90% occurring once; the ten biggest clones make up more than 0.12%. Trimming removed 5 bases from V and 3 bases from J; junction bases left unmatched: 6. The CDR3 covers 15 residues. Germline V gene lookup returns CDR1 SEHNR and CDR2 FQNEAQ (reference sequence). This clonotype originated in a young man in good health. Sequencing was done on a sample of naive CD4+ T cells sorted from blood. Indicated subset: CD45RA+ positively selected. The rearrangement joins TRBV7-9 to TRBJ2-1; 8 bases match TRBD2. CDR3 sequence (DNA): TGTGCCAGCAGCGAGGCGGGGGGAAACTACAATGAGCAGTTCTTC. It is translated as CASSEAGGNYNEQFF.